One sample yielded the 15 T cell receptor beta chains listed below, sequenced in a study of blood T cells in healthy people across ages. Combining a sample-barcoded 5' primer with a J-beta primer mix, a second PCR ran for roughly 7 to 12 cycles. TCRdb processed the 5' RACE reads anew with MiXCR; each CDR3 protein has one entry. This table holds about 720,000 distinct CDR3 sequences, 22% found once. Material: blood. The receptors shown here come from a man aged 70-80 years in good health.

The rearrangement uses TRBV20-1 and TRBJ1-1; no clear D. Germline CDR1 is DFQATT and CDR2 is SNEGSKA (reference sequence). The CDR3 is made up of 12 amino acids. In DNA form, the CDR3 reads TGCAGCCGTCCACTGGCCAACACTGAAGCTTTCTTT. Its protein is CSRPLANTEAFF.

The chain employs TRBV20-1 and TRBJ2-1; 7 bases align to TRBD1. The CDR3 extends over 15 amino acids. The germline V gene has CDR1 DFQATT and CDR2 SNEGSKA (reference sequence). Trimming cost V 6 bases and J 4 bases; bases outside gene matches: 12. CDR3 coding DNA: TGCAGTGCCCCCAGCCGGGGACAGCGATACAATGAGCAGTTCTTC. It encodes CSAPSRGQRYNEQFF.

This clonotype was picked up a small number of times. This rearrangement joins TRBV10-3 to TRBJ2-5; no clear D gene. The CDR3 covers 13 residues. Germline V CDR1 and CDR2: ENHRY, SYGVKD. V shed 0 bases and J shed 4 bases, with 6 bases lying between them. For the CDR3, the DNA is TGTGCCATCAGTGAGTCTCCTGGAGAGACCCAGTACTTC. It codes for CAISESPGETQYF.

The table lists this clonotype with a few counts. The J gene is TRBJ2-2, the V gene TRBV12-3 or TRBV12-4; 11 positions agree with TRBD2. CDR3 size: 18 residues. V gave up 6 bases and J gave up 4 bases; unmatched junction bases: 13. The CDR3 is CASSHTSGGYPVTGELFF. In DNA form, the CDR3 reads TGTGCCAGCAGCCACACTAGCGGGGGATACCCGGTCACCGGGGAGCTGTTTTTT.

This clonotype was counted many times. The rearrangement joins TRBV7-6 to TRBJ2-7, with D uncertain. Germline-derived CDR1 and CDR2 are SGHVS and FNYEAQ. This CDR3 is built from 14 residues. V lost 1 base, J lost 1 base, and 8 bases lay in between. Here the CDR3 DNA reads TGTGCCAGCAGCTTAGATATAGGGTCCTACGAGCAGTACGTC. It codes for CASSLDIGSYEQYV.

This clonotype has more than one count but fewer than ten. The chain joins TRBV7-9 to TRBJ1-1; maybe TRBD1 (5 bases). From germline, CDR1 is SEHNR and CDR2 FQNEAQ (reference sequence). V was pared by 5 bases and J by 5 bases, with 24 bases between. The CDR3 is made up of 17 amino acids. This CDR3 is CASSPRLGATGGTEAFF. In DNA form, the CDR3 reads TGTGCCAGCAGCCCCCGACTTGGGGCGACGGGAGGAACTGAAGCTTTCTTT.

This clonotype was detected only a few times. The chain recombines TRBV20-1 with TRBJ2-1, with 11 bases identical to TRBD2. Germline V gene data show CDR1 as DFQATT and CDR2 as SNEGSKA (reference sequence). The length of the CDR3 is 18 residues. V was pared by 2 bases and J by 0 bases, with 9 bases of the junction left unmatched. The CDR3 protein is CSARNWLAGGISYNEQFF. The CDR3 DNA reads as TGCAGTGCTAGAAACTGGCTAGCGGGAGGAATCTCCTACAATGAGCAGTTCTTC.

This clonotype was picked up a small number of times. This chain joins TRBV12-3 or TRBV12-4 and TRBJ2-4; D not certain. This CDR3 has 15 residues. Trimming cost V 2 bases and J 12 bases, with 20 bases left between them. Written as DNA, the CDR3 is TGTGCCAGCAGTTTAATTTTTTCGGGTTCTCCCGCTCAGTACTTC. Translation gives CASSLIFSGSPAQYF.

This chain links TRBV7-2 with TRBJ1-5, with D perhaps TRBD1 (5 bases). Trimming stripped 1 base from V and 7 bases from J, with 11 bases between. Per germline, CDR1 SGHTA and CDR2 FQGNSA. This CDR3 region has 14 residues. Written as DNA, the CDR3 is TGTGCCAGCAGCTTAGTTGCCAGGGCACAGCCCCAGCATTTT. Amino acid sequence: CASSLVARAQPQHF.

Remarks on this clonotype: Germline is not matched at one junction end, which may reflect a read error. The chain has TRBV6-6 and TRBJ2-3; 8 nucleotides line up with TRBD1. The CDR3 covers 14 residues. Germline lookup yields CDR1 MNHNY and CDR2 SVGAGI (reference sequence). The CDR3, as DNA: TGTGCCAGCACCCGGACAGGGAGCACAGATACGCGGTATTTT. It specifies CASTRTGSTDTRYF.

This clonotype was picked up a small number of times. This rearrangement joins TRBV4-2 to TRBJ1-2; a weak D match, TRBD1 (6 bases). The CDR3 has 14 residues. Trimming took off 5 bases at V and 6 bases at J, with 16 bases between the two ends. CDR1 is LGHNA and CDR2 is YNFKEQ in the germline V gene. In DNA, the CDR3 is TGTGCCAGCAGCACACAGGGTCCCAAGCATGGCTACACCTTC. This sequence encodes CASSTQGPKHGYTF.

The table lists this clonotype with a few counts. The genes are TRBV20-1 and TRBJ2-5, with D tentatively TRBD1 (5 bases). This CDR3 spans 14 amino acids. V lost 5 bases, J lost 1 base, and 14 bases lay in between. Germline lookup yields CDR1 DFQATT and CDR2 SNEGSKA (reference sequence). The DNA of the CDR3 is TGCAGTGCTCTCCTATATGACAGCCAAGAGACCCAGTACTTC. Translated: CSALLYDSQETQYF.

This clonotype has a handful of counts. V usage is TRBV5-1 and J usage is TRBJ2-5; 10 bases line up with TRBD2. The J call is uncertain, as TRBJ2-7 better fits the DNA end. CDR1 is SGHRS, CDR2 YFSETQ, per germline. CDR3 size: 14 residues. This CDR3 is CASSASGGAYEQYF. For the CDR3, the DNA is TGCGCCAGCAGCGCTAGCGGGGGCGCCTACGAGCAGTACTTC.

This clonotype has only a few counts. J is TRBJ2-3 and V is TRBV3-1; either TRBD1 or TRBD2 may supply D (5 bases each). Germline CDR1 is LGHDT and CDR2 is YNNKEL (reference sequence). Trimming took off 6 bases at V and 5 bases at J, with 12 bases between the two ends. This CDR3 comprises 13 residues. The CDR3 spells CASSPRGRDTQYF. In nucleotides, the CDR3 is TGTGCCAGCAGTCCACGGGGCCGAGATACGCAGTATTTT.

This clonotype was detected a few times. CDR3 in amino acids: CASSLRQDSPLHF. CDR3 coding DNA: TGTGCCAGCAGCCTTAGACAGGATTCACCCCTCCACTTT. This chain uses TRBV7-3 with TRBJ1-6, with D perhaps matching TRBD1 (6 bases). V gave up 5 bases and J gave up 8 bases, with 10 bases separating them. This CDR3 region has 13 residues. Germline V gene lookup returns CDR1 SGHTA and CDR2 FQGTGA.